A single sample gave rise to the 30 T cell receptor beta chains below, sequenced in a study of beta chain features in type 1 diabetes. Sequencing targeted expressed TCRB transcripts, as all isolated RNA had been reverse transcribed. The assay was immunoSEQ multiplex PCR, and TCRdb's table has in-frame clones only and misses some. The sample has 900,000 or so clones, roughly 15% seen once. Sequencing was done on a sample of naive CD4+ T cells from blood. These receptor sequences come from a young woman in good health.

In this sample, this clone turned up a few times. This chain connects TRBV15 to TRBJ2-1, with 15 bases identical to TRBD2. The CDR3 is 15 residues long. With 5 bases clipped from V and 9 bases from J, the junction kept 5 bases outside the gene matches. Per the germline V gene, CDR1 is LNHNV and CDR2 is YYDKDF (reference sequence). The CDR3 coding sequence is TGTGCCACCAGCTGGACTAGCGGGAGGGGTAGTGAGCAGTTCTTC. It is translated as CATSWTSGRGSEQFF.

In its sample, this clone was seen a few times. V usage is TRBV7-9 and J usage is TRBJ2-7; 13 bases are a match to TRBD2. Trimming removed 2 bases from V and 0 bases from J; junction bases left unmatched: 10. Germline CDR1 reads SEHNR; CDR2 reads FQNEAQ (reference sequence). This CDR3 spans 19 amino acids. This chain's CDR3 is CASSLFPLTSGRDSYEQYF. DNA for the CDR3: TGTGCCAGCAGCTTATTCCCTCTCACTAGCGGGAGGGACTCCTACGAGCAGTACTTC.

This clone has only one observation. Its ends do not fully match the called genes, so a read error is possible. The chain couples TRBV7-8 to TRBJ2-5, with D possibly TRBD2 on 8 matching bases. The CDR3 has 13 residues. Germline CDR1 reads SGHVS; CDR2 reads FQNEAQ. The CDR3 region is CASRFSGTETRYF. CDR3 coding DNA: TGTGCCAGCAGGTTTAGCGGGACAGAGACCCGGTACTTC.

Only a few counts were recorded for this clone. V is TRBV29-1 and J is TRBJ2-7, with 7 bases aligning to TRBD1. Germline V gene sequence: CDR1 SQVTM, CDR2 ANQGSEA. CDR3 length equals 16 residues. V lost 2 bases to trimming and J lost 3 bases; unmatched junction nucleotides: 13. The CDR3 loop reads CSVELPGRGPHYEQYF. The CDR3 bases are TGCAGCGTTGAACTCCCAGGTAGGGGGCCTCACTACGAGCAGTACTTC.

There are a few counts of this clone. A read error may account for a junction end that differs from germline. The sample carries other DNA sequences with the same CDR3. The gene calls are TRBV18 and TRBJ1-5, with unresolved D. The CDR3 loop spans 14 amino acids. Germline CDR1 is KGHSH and CDR2 is LQKENI. The CDR3 loop reads CASSPRYSNQPQHF. The CDR3 nucleotides read TGTGCCAGCTCTCCACGGTATAGCAATCAGCCCCAGCATTTT.

A single count supports this clone. The rearrangement links TRBV30 to TRBJ1-2; TRBD1 agrees at 7 bases. The ends lost 0 bases at V and 7 bases at J; junction bases unmatched: 8. This CDR3 has 14 amino acids. From germline, CDR1 is GTSNPN and CDR2 SVGIG (reference sequence). CDR3 bases: TGTGCCTGGAGTGTACGAAGGGGGCCTGGTGGCTACACCTTC. Encoded protein: CAWSVRRGPGGYTF.

This clone was counted only a few times. The rearrangement joins TRBV27 to TRBJ1-5, with a weak D call TRBD1 (5 bases). This CDR3 is built from 16 residues. Germline loops: CDR1 MNHEY, CDR2 SMNVEV (reference sequence). Trimming removed 1 base from V and 1 base from J, with 11 bases in between. The CDR3: CASSLYYSGSNQPQHF. The CDR3 DNA is TGTGCCAGCAGTTTATACTACTCAGGGAGCAATCAGCCCCAGCATTTT.

The chain employs TRBV18 and TRBJ2-6; D may match TRBD1 or TRBD2 (6 bases each). Between the trimmed V and J ends, which lost 1 base and 3 bases, there was a span of 13 bases. Germline CDR1 KGHSH, CDR2 LQKENI. CDR3 length: 17 residues. The CDR3, as DNA: TGTGCCAGCTCACCACGGACAGTGGGGGGTGGGGCCAACGTCCTGACTTTC. It is translated as CASSPRTVGGGANVLTF.

The CDR3 loop is CASSPLGGSSYGYTF. The CDR3 DNA reads TGTGCCAGCAGCCCGCTGGGTGGCTCGTCCTATGGCTACACCTTC. This chain connects TRBV5-4 to TRBJ1-2; D call uncertain. The ends were cut back, 4 bases at V and 4 bases at J, with 17 bases in the middle. This CDR3 is 15 amino acids long. CDR1 is SGHNT and CDR2 is YYREEE in the germline V gene (reference sequence).

There are a few counts of this clone. The chain links TRBV18 to TRBJ1-4; D possibly corresponds to TRBD1 (5 bases). This CDR3 spans 15 amino acids. V lost 0 bases and J lost 8, with 13 bases in between. Germline CDR1 and CDR2: KGHSH and LQKENI. The CDR3 DNA sequence: TGTGCCAGCTCACCACCGTCAGGGCGTCGCGAAAAACTGTTTTTT. Protein: CASSPPSGRREKLFF. The full variable domain, in which reference TRBV18 and TRBJ1-4 provide the parts outside the CDR3, is NAGVMQNPRHLVRRRGQEARLRCSPMKGHSHVYWYRQLPEEGLKFMVYLQKENIIDESGMPKERFSAEFPKEGPSILRIQQVVRGDSAAYFCASSPPSGRREKLFFGSGTQLSVL.

V and J are TRBV4-2 and TRBJ1-5, with unresolved D. Trimming shortened V by 1 base and J by 2 bases, and 12 bases separated the two germline ends. The CDR3 runs 16 residues. Germline CDR1 LGHNA, CDR2 YNFKEQ. CDR3 sequence (DNA): TGTGCCAGCAGCCAAGGCTCCGGACGGGGCAATCAGCCCCAGCATTTT. It encodes CASSQGSGRGNQPQHF.

This sequence joins TRBV5-6 and TRBJ2-3; 10 bases are shared with TRBD2. The CDR3 is 15 residues long. Trimming cost V 6 bases and J 5 bases; bases outside gene matches: 9. Per the germline V gene, CDR1 is SGHDT and CDR2 is YYEEEE. The CDR3 DNA is TGTGCCAGCACTTCCGGACTAGCGGAAAGAGATACGCAGTATTTT. This sequence encodes CASTSGLAERDTQYF.

This clone was picked up a small number of times. This chain links TRBV11-2 with TRBJ2-2, with TRBD2 identical over 10 bases. V shed 2 bases and J 1 base; nucleotides not matched to a gene: 4. This CDR3 has 17 amino acids. Germline values: CDR1 SGHAT, CDR2 FQNNGV. As DNA, the CDR3 is TGTGCCAGCAGCTTACTAGCGGGGGCTGTGAACACCGGGGAGCTGTTTTTT. This translates into CASSLLAGAVNTGELFF.

This clone was seen more than once but under ten times. The sample contains more than one DNA sequence encoding this CDR3. This chain links TRBV9 with TRBJ2-6; D not certain. The CDR3 totals 15 residues. V dropped 0 bases and J dropped 2 bases, with 6 bases sitting between them. Per the germline V gene, CDR1 is SGDLS and CDR2 is YYNGEE. CDR3 protein: CASSVGGTGANVLTF. The DNA for the CDR3 is TGTGCCAGCAGCGTAGGGGGAACTGGGGCCAACGTCCTGACTTTC.

This clone was counted only a few times. The chain joins TRBV25-1 to TRBJ2-5; possibly TRBD1 for D (5 bases). CDR1 is MGHDK and CDR2 is SYGVNS in the germline V gene. The CDR3 extends over 15 amino acids. V shed 4 bases and J shed 2 bases, with 14 bases lying between them. The CDR3 sequence: CASSGQGSRQETQYF. The DNA of the CDR3 is TGTGCCAGCAGTGGCCAGGGAAGTCGGCAAGAGACCCAGTACTTC.

This rearrangement joins TRBV28 to TRBJ2-1; TRBD2 agrees at 8 bases. The germline V gene has CDR1 MDHEN and CDR2 SYDVKM. V shed 4 bases and J 9 bases; nucleotides not matched to a gene: 14. The CDR3 has 16 residues. This chain's CDR3 is CASSYGVRTGGLEQFF. As DNA, the CDR3 is TGTGCCAGCAGTTATGGCGTTAGGACGGGAGGGCTTGAGCAGTTCTTC. Together with reference TRBV28 and TRBJ2-1, the CDR3 gives the full variable domain: DVKVTQSSRYLVKRTGEKVFLECVQDMDHENMFWYRQDPGLGLRLIYFSYDVKMKEKGDIPEGYSVSREKKERFSLILESASTNQTSMYLCASSYGVRTGGLEQFFGPGTRLTVL.

V is TRBV27 and J is TRBJ2-5; 9 bases agree with TRBD2. V was pared by 6 bases and J by 1 base, with 15 bases of the junction left unmatched. The CDR3 has 18 residues. Germline-derived CDR1 and CDR2 are MNHEY and SMNVEV (reference sequence). The CDR3 spells CASSPGLAKVRIQETQYF. The DNA for the CDR3 is TGTGCCAGCAGCCCGGGACTAGCAAAAGTCCGAATCCAAGAGACCCAGTACTTC.

The chain has TRBV7-9 and TRBJ2-5; D unresolved. The end of the DNA aligns better with TRBJ2-7, so the J call may be wrong. The CDR3 runs 11 residues. Per the germline V gene, CDR1 is SEHNR and CDR2 is FQNEAQ (reference sequence). In DNA form, the CDR3 reads TGTGCCAGCAGAGGTGGCTACGAGCAGTACTTC. It is translated as CASRGGYEQYF.

This clone was recorded a few times. The rearrangement joins TRBV6-6 to TRBJ1-2; tentatively, D is TRBD1 (5 bases). V gave up 6 bases and J gave up 7 bases, with 12 bases separating them. CDR3 length equals 12 residues. Germline V CDR1 and CDR2: MNHNY, SVGAGI (reference sequence). The DNA for the CDR3 is TGTGCCAGCAGGGGACCTCACTCTGGCTACACCTTC. It codes for CASRGPHSGYTF.

This clone was recorded a few times. The J gene is TRBJ2-1, the V gene TRBV21-1; TRBD2 is the table's D call and was not checked against the DNA. TRBV21-1 is an annotated pseudogene. The CDR3 has 19 residues. CDR3 DNA sequence: TGTGCCAGCAGCCCAGACCTAGCGGGGAGCCCCGGCCCGTACAATGAGCAGTTCTTC. Amino acids: CASSPDLAGSPGPYNEQFF.

CDR3 protein: CASSLDLARTYNEQFF. DNA for the CDR3: TGTGCCAGCAGCTTGGATTTGGCTAGAACCTACAATGAGCAGTTCTTC. The gene calls are TRBV5-4 and TRBJ2-1; D ambiguous. The V end was cut by 0 bases, the J end by 2 bases, with 12 bases between. The CDR3 loop spans 16 amino acids. Looked up from germline, CDR1 is SGHNT and CDR2 is YYREEE (reference sequence).

This clone was found a few times. DNA of the CDR3: TGTGCCAGCTCACCACCGGTGAAGACCTACGAGCAGTACTTC. This sequence encodes CASSPPVKTYEQYF. The chain links TRBV18 to TRBJ2-7; D gene uncertain. The V gene lost 0 bases and the J gene lost 2 bases, with 8 bases spanning the gap. This CDR3 has 14 amino acids. Germline CDR1 reads KGHSH; CDR2 reads LQKENI.

The chain carries TRBV11-2 and TRBJ2-5, with 13 bases matching TRBD2. CDR3 length: 18 amino acids. V shed 6 bases, J shed 5 bases, and the junction held 15 bases outside the gene matches. The germline V gene has CDR1 SGHAT and CDR2 FQNNGV. The CDR3 region has the DNA TGTGCCAGCAGTCCAAGGACTAGCGGGAGTCTCGGGGTGGAGACCCAGTACTTC. It translates to CASSPRTSGSLGVETQYF.

The genes are TRBV7-9 and TRBJ2-6; 7 bases match TRBD1. Germline CDR1 reads SEHNR; CDR2 reads FQNEAQ (reference sequence). CDR3 length: 17 residues. V was clipped by 2 bases and J by 2 bases; unmatched bases: 6. In DNA, the CDR3 is TGTGCCAGCAGCTTAACAGGGGATTGGGCTGGGGCCAACGTCCTGACTTTC. It encodes CASSLTGDWAGANVLTF.

This chain uses TRBV27 with TRBJ2-1; 8 bases fit TRBD2. J was trimmed by 8 bases and V by 5 bases; bases with no gene match: 11. The CDR3 has 15 residues. Germline V gene data show CDR1 as MNHEY and CDR2 as SMNVEV (reference sequence). The CDR3 loop reads CASSIGLATVHEQFF. CDR3 bases: TGTGCCAGCAGTATCGGACTAGCAACCGTCCATGAGCAGTTCTTC.

The chain uses TRBV11-2 and TRBJ2-2; 7 bases agree with TRBD2. The germline gives CDR1 SGHAT, CDR2 FQNNGV. With V trimmed by 5 bases and J by 4 bases, 7 bases remained unmatched. CDR3 length: 15 residues. CDR3: CASSVTSVGTGELFF. The CDR3 region has the DNA TGTGCCAGCAGCGTCACTAGCGTAGGCACCGGGGAGCTGTTTTTT.

This clone occurred a few times. The genes are TRBV7-9 and TRBJ2-7, with D perhaps being TRBD1 or TRBD2 (5 bases each). This CDR3 is 14 amino acids long. The V and J ends lost 10 bases and 7 bases respectively, with 23 bases between them. Germline V CDR1 and CDR2: SEHNR, FQNEAQ (reference sequence). CDR3 coding DNA: TGTGCCACCGACGGGGCGGGTTTGACCGGGGAGCAGTACTTC. Protein: CATDGAGLTGEQYF.

This clone turned up a few times. CDR3 amino acids: CASSYPRSAEGYTF. In nucleotides, the CDR3 is TGTGCCAGCAGTTACCCACGATCCGCGGAGGGCTACACCTTC. The rearrangement uses TRBV6-6 and TRBJ1-2; no firm D call. The CDR3 spans 14 residues. Germline V lookup: CDR1 MNHNY, CDR2 SVGAGI (reference sequence). Trimming shortened V by 2 bases and J by 8 bases, and 15 bases separated the two germline ends.

This clone has a handful of counts. This chain joins TRBV9 and TRBJ2-3; 7 nucleotides align to TRBD1. V lost 3 bases, J lost 1 base, and 11 bases stayed unmatched. This CDR3 has 17 residues. In germline, CDR1 is SGDLS, CDR2 YYNGEE. The CDR3 here is CASSASHRDRGTDTQYF. The CDR3, as DNA: TGTGCCAGCAGCGCCAGCCATCGGGACAGAGGCACAGATACGCAGTATTTT.

V usage is TRBV5-6 and J usage is TRBJ2-2; D is unclear. Germline CDR1 reads SGHDT; CDR2 reads YYEEEE. V lost 0 bases and J 9 bases, leaving 6 bases between the germline ends. This CDR3 is 12 amino acids long. The CDR3 DNA reads TGTGCCAGCAGCTTGGGGTCGCGGGAGCTGTTTTTT. It is translated as CASSLGSRELFF.